One sample yielded the 2 T cell receptor beta chains listed below, sequenced in a study of blood T cell repertoires in COVID-19. Here immunoSEQ multiplex PCR was the method, and the copy in TCRdb shows in-frame clones only, minus some. The sample holds roughly 60,000 clones, roughly 85% seen once. Specimen: peripheral blood. The receptor source for this set is a man in his forties with acute or convalescent COVID-19.

This sequence joins TRBV24-1 and TRBJ1-2; 9 nucleotides line up with TRBD1. This CDR3 comprises 14 residues. J gave up 7 bases and V 6 bases, and 8 bases lay outside the gene matches. Looked up from germline, CDR1 is KGHDR and CDR2 is SFDVKD. The CDR3 protein is CATSSGTGISGYTF. The CDR3 nucleotides are TGTGCCACCAGTTCAGGGACAGGGATCTCTGGCTACACCTTC.

The chain combines TRBV5-1 with TRBJ2-7; 8 positions match TRBD2. The J segment lost 6 bases and the V segment lost 4 bases, leaving 3 bases of the junction unmatched. This CDR3 is 12 amino acids long. CDR1 SGHRS and CDR2 YFSETQ come from the germline V gene. Here the CDR3 DNA reads TGCGCCAGCAGCCCGCGGGGGGCCGAGCAGTACTTC. Amino acids: CASSPRGAEQYF.